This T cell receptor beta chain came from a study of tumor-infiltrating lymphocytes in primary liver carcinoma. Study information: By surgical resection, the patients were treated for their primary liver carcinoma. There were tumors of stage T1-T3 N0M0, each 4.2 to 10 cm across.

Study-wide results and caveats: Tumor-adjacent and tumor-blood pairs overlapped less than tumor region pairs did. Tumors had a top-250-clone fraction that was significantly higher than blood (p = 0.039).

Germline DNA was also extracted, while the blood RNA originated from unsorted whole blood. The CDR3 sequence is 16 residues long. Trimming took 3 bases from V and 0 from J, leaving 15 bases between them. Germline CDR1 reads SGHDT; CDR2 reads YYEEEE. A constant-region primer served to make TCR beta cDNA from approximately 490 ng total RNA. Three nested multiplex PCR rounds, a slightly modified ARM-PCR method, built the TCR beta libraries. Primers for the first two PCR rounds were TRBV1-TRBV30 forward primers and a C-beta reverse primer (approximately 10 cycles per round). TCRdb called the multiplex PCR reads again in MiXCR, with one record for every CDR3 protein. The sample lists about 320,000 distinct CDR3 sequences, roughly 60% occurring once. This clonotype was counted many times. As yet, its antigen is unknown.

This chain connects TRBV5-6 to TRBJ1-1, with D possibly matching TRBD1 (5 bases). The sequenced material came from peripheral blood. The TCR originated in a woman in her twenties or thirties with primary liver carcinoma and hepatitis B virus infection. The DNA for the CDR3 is TGTGCCAGCAGCTCGCGACCGGGACGGCTGAACACTGAAGCTTTCTTT. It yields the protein CASSSRPGRLNTEAFF.